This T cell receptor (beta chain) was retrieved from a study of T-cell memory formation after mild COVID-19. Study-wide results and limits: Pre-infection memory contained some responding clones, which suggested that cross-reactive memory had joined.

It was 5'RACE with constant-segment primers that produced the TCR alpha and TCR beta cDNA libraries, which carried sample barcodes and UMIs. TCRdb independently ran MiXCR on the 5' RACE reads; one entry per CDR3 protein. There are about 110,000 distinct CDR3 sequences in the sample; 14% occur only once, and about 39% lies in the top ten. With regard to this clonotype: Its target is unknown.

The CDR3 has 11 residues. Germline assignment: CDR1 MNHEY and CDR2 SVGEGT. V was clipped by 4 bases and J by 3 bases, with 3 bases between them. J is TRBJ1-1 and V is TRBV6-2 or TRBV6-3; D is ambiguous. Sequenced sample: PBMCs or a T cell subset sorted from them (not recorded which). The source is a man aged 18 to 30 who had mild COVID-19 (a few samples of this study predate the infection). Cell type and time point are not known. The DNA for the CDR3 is TGTGCCAGCAGTTGGTACACTGAAGCTTTCTTT. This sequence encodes CASSWYTEAFF.